Each of the 11 T cell receptor beta chains below was sequenced from the same sample in a study of cytomegalovirus exposure and HLA in healthy donors. The PCR contained 60 Vbeta and 13 Jbeta primers. Assay used: immunoSEQ multiplex PCR; TCRdb lists only in-frame clones, some missing. The table records hundreds of thousands of clones, around 73% of them present only once. Specimen: PBMCs. The receptor set was obtained from a male donor in good health and CMV-seronegative.

This rearrangement joins TRBV5-4 to TRBJ2-2; possible D gene TRBD1, 6 bases. V shed 4 bases and J shed 0 bases, with 16 bases lying between them. The CDR3 sequence is 17 residues long. Germline V CDR1 and CDR2: SGHNT, YYREEE (reference sequence). CDR3 protein: CASSTGTTLTNTGELFF. For the CDR3, the DNA is TGTGCCAGCAGCACTGGGACAACCCTAACGAACACCGGGGAGCTGTTTTTT.

The chain uses TRBV7-2 and TRBJ2-3, with 10 bases aligning to TRBD2. The CDR3 is 16 residues long. With V trimmed by 1 base and J by 3 bases, 4 bases remained unmatched. The germline gives CDR1 SGHTA, CDR2 FQGNSA. The CDR3 sequence: CASSLGGLAVTDTQYF. In DNA, the CDR3 is TGTGCCAGCAGCTTAGGAGGACTAGCGGTAACAGATACGCAGTATTTT.

This rearrangement joins TRBV28 to TRBJ1-5, with TRBD1 identical over 7 bases. Germline V lookup: CDR1 MDHEN, CDR2 SYDVKM. V was clipped by 2 bases and J by 6 bases; unmatched bases: 7. The CDR3 sequence is 15 residues long. CDR3 in DNA: TGTGCCAGCAGTTTAGGAACAGGGGTTGTTCAGCCCCAGCATTTT. It translates to CASSLGTGVVQPQHF.

This clone was counted a single time. V gene TRBV2 combines with J gene TRBJ1-5; D not certain. V lost 4 bases, J lost 2 bases, and 12 bases lay in between. This CDR3 comprises 15 residues. In germline, CDR1 is SNHLY, CDR2 FYNNEI. The CDR3 reads CASSAFEGGNQPQHF. CDR3 DNA: TGTGCCAGCAGTGCCTTCGAGGGCGGCAATCAGCCCCAGCATTTT.

There are a few counts of this clone. The chain recombines TRBV29-1 with TRBJ2-7, with a weak D call TRBD1 (6 bases). Germline lookup yields CDR1 SQVTM and CDR2 ANQGSEA. The CDR3 has 13 amino acids. V was cut by 6 bases and J by 7 bases, with 19 bases left in between. The CDR3 loop reads CSVGRGPADEQYF. CDR3 nucleotides: TGCAGCGTAGGCAGGGGCCCCGCTGATGAGCAGTACTTC.

This rearrangement joins TRBV11-2 to TRBJ2-1, with 7 bases lining up with TRBD2. Germline V gene sequence: CDR1 SGHAT, CDR2 FQNNGV. The CDR3 is 19 amino acids. Trimming at V came to 1 base and at J to 0 bases, leaving 12 bases not matched to a gene. The CDR3 sequence: CASSLAPRGVRSSYNEQFF. The DNA for the CDR3 is TGTGCCAGCAGCTTAGCTCCACGGGGGGTCCGAAGCTCCTACAATGAGCAGTTCTTC.

The chain uses TRBV10-2 and TRBJ2-1, with 9 nucleotides matching TRBD2. CDR3 length: 14 amino acids. With 3 bases clipped from V and 8 bases from J, the junction kept 5 bases outside the gene matches. Looked up from germline, CDR1 is WSHSY and CDR2 is SAAADI. The DNA for the CDR3 is TGCGCCAGCAGTGATAGCGGGAGACGGTATGAGCAGTTCTTC. Protein sequence: CASSDSGRRYEQFF.

The chain uses TRBV28 and TRBJ2-7, with 8 bases matching TRBD2. The CDR3 length is 15 residues. Looked up from germline, CDR1 is MDHEN and CDR2 is SYDVKM. The V segment lost 1 base and the J segment 1 base; nucleotides outside the gene matches: 3. The CDR3 spells CASSLLIAGSYEQYF. The CDR3 DNA reads as TGTGCCAGCAGTTTATTGATAGCGGGGTCCTACGAGCAGTACTTC.

V and J are TRBV14 and TRBJ2-1; 11 bases fit TRBD2. Germline lookup yields CDR1 SGHDN and CDR2 FVKESK. CDR3 length: 20 residues. Unmatched junction bases numbered 18, after V lost 4 bases and J lost 4 bases. The CDR3 is CASSPLSGVAGGPSYNEQFF. CDR3 coding DNA: TGTGCCAGCAGCCCATTAAGTGGAGTAGCGGGAGGGCCAAGTTACAATGAGCAGTTCTTC.

This rearrangement joins TRBV19 to TRBJ2-7, with 7 bases aligning to TRBD2. The CDR3 length is 11 residues. Germline V gene data show CDR1 as LNHDA and CDR2 as SQIVND (reference sequence). The V gene end was trimmed by 10 bases and the J gene end by 9 bases; junction bases not matched to a gene: 9. CDR3 bases: TGTGCCACTAGGGGAGGGATCGGGCAGTACTTC. Its translation is CATRGGIGQYF.

The chain combines TRBV18 with TRBJ2-3; 11 bases line up with TRBD2. The J segment lost 8 bases and the V segment lost 3 bases, leaving 16 bases of the junction unmatched. The CDR3 runs to 18 residues. CDR1 and CDR2 from the germline V gene are KGHSH and LQKENI. The DNA for the CDR3 is TGTGCCAGCTCACCCTTCCCCGGGACTAGCGGTCCGTCGACTACGCAGTATTTT. Its translation: CASSPFPGTSGPSTTQYF.